This record looks at one TCR beta chain sequence and its context. Its target antigen remains unknown. No base quality information exists; no much larger clone differs at one position. The source of the sample is a study of blood T cell repertoires in COVID-19 (dated by TCRdb to between 2020 and 2021). As for the study more broadly: Samples covering the acute and convalescent phases of COVID-19 were provided by collaborators in the United States, Italy and Spain. The prospective study material was composed of cDNA or gDNA derived from T cells, B-cell-depleted T cells, or PBMCs. The dataset comprised deeply sampled blood TCRbeta repertoires from subjects exposed to, actively infected with, or recovered from COVID-19. The repertoires were made available in a free public database intended to serve as a resource for research on the immune response to SARS-CoV-2. Samples were obtained from the ongoing ImmuneRACE study (first 160 participants) and from 1,254 subjects provided by 6 global collaborators. The sample metadata nearly always contained a de-identified subject ID, COVID-19 status, age in years and sex. Where HLA class I and class II types were available, the types were taken from metadata supplied by the sample provider, not from assay-based typing.

TCRbeta CDR3 regions were amplified from genomic DNA by means of the immunoSEQ Assay, a bias-controlled multiplex PCR. The source study handled its data this way. The number of nucleated cells in each sample was estimated by amplification of reference gene primers within the assay. To quantify the absolute abundance of each unique TCRbeta CDR3 rearrangement, sequence reads were collapsed and filtered. For each sample, productive Simpson clonality was calculated by taking the square root of Simpson's diversity index across productive rearrangements. In its TCRdb copy, this immuneACCESS table keeps in-frame sequences only and misses some clones. Where compared with another copy, unresolved V genes explain less than half of these, and the others have no known cause. V and J calls plus clone size are reproduced from that table; the DNA served to infer D and trimming. The sample table lists 300,000 to 450,000 clones, around 87% of them with a count of one. 2.5% to 3.5% of the sample is held by the ten biggest clonotypes.

Whole blood was collected in K2EDTA tubes by collaborating institutions according to the institutions' own protocols. Collaborator samples were shipped for TCRbeta analysis as frozen whole blood, isolated PBMCs, or DNA extracted from either sample type. The full study reports these points: The quantity of clinical and demographic metadata differed by source and by participant and was supplied without curation.

V drops 5 bases and J drops 6 bases, leaving 14 bases in between. The CDR1 and CDR2 encoded by the germline V gene are MGHDK and SYGVNS. From its cysteine to its phenylalanine, the CDR3 spans 13 amino acids. Only the CDR3 region is kept as DNA, spanning 39 bases read in frame from base 1. The V gene is TRBV25-1 and the J gene is TRBJ2-7, and TRBD1 may be the D gene, going by 5 matching bases. Sample: peripheral blood. The sequence derives from a human donor in a cohort sampled during active COVID-19. The CDR3 is CASSRKGIGEQYF. The bases are TGTGCCAGCAGTCGTAAGGGGATCGGCGAGCAGTACTTC.